Following are 18 T cell receptor beta chains from one sample sequenced in a study of T cells in Graves' hyperthyroidism and ophthalmopathy. Amplified regions were TCR beta CDR3 sequences from RNA transcripts. The HTBI primer set served for first-round RT-PCR of the TCR CDR3. TCRdb re-analysed the multiplex PCR reads in MiXCR, keeping a single row per CDR3 protein. The sample has hundreds of thousands of distinct CDR3 sequences, about 16% seen once; the top ten hold around 4%. Specimen: blood. These receptors were obtained from a woman in her 30s with Graves' hyperthyroidism.

The chain employs TRBV3-1 and TRBJ2-7, with D possibly matching TRBD2 (6 bases). This CDR3 is built from 14 residues. Trimming cost V 4 bases and J 3 bases, with 13 bases left between them. Germline V CDR1 and CDR2: LGHDT, YNNKEL (reference sequence). The CDR3 is CASSRDSPYYEQYF. In nucleotides, the CDR3 is TGTGCCAGCAGCCGGGACTCCCCCTACTACGAGCAGTACTTC.

The chain couples TRBV5-4 to TRBJ2-1; 8 positions match TRBD2. Looked up from germline, CDR1 is SGHNT and CDR2 is YYREEE (reference sequence). This CDR3 has 15 amino acids. Trimming cost V 3 bases and J 2 bases; bases outside gene matches: 4. CDR3 in amino acids: CASSSGTRPYNEQFF. CDR3 coding DNA: TGTGCCAGCAGCTCCGGGACTAGACCCTACAATGAGCAGTTCTTC.

This clonotype was detected ten times or more. The chain links TRBV28 to TRBJ2-7; 7 positions match TRBD1. Germline trimming cut 5 bases from V and 3 bases from J; bases unmatched to any gene: 10. The CDR3 is 15 residues long. Germline V gives CDR1 MDHEN, CDR2 SYDVKM. The CDR3: CASSEMKGAGYEQYF. For the CDR3, the DNA is TGTGCCAGCAGTGAAATGAAGGGGGCTGGCTACGAGCAGTACTTC.

In its sample, this clonotype was seen many times. The chain joins TRBV5-1 to TRBJ1-1, with D perhaps matching TRBD1 (5 bases). Germline CDR1 reads SGHRS; CDR2 reads YFSETQ. Trimming took off 1 base at V and 0 bases at J, with 13 bases between the two ends. The length of the CDR3 is 16 residues. This chain's CDR3 is CASSLIPDTLNTEAFF. The CDR3 region has the DNA TGCGCCAGCAGCTTGATACCGGACACTTTGAACACTGAAGCTTTCTTT. Drawing the rest from reference TRBV5-1 and TRBJ1-1, the complete variable domain is KAGVTQTPRYLIKTRGQQVTLSCSPISGHRSVSWYQQTPGQGLQFLFEYFSETQRNKGNFPGRFSGRQFSNSRSEMNVSTLELGDSALYLCASSLIPDTLNTEAFFGQGTRLTVV.

The chain links TRBV12-3 or TRBV12-4 to TRBJ1-5; 12 bases are shared with TRBD1. J was trimmed by 6 bases and V by 7 bases; bases with no gene match: 7. CDR3 size: 15 residues. Here the CDR3 reads CASILGTGGGQPQHF. The DNA of the CDR3 is TGTGCCAGCATCTTGGGGACAGGGGGCGGTCAGCCCCAGCATTTT.

This clonotype was observed a single time. The CDR3 bases are TGCGCCAGCAACCCCGGGACAGCGACCTATGGCTACACCTTC. Protein product: CASNPGTATYGYTF. This rearrangement joins TRBV5-1 to TRBJ1-2, with 7 bases aligning to TRBD1. Germline values: CDR1 SGHRS, CDR2 YFSETQ. The CDR3 contains 14 residues. Trimming cost V 6 bases and J 4 bases; bases outside gene matches: 9.

This clonotype was detected only a few times. DNA of the CDR3: TGTGCCAGCAGCCAAGAATGTGGAAACGAGCAGTACTTC. Protein: CASSQECGNEQYF. The chain carries TRBV3-1 and TRBJ2-7; D not resolved. The V gene's germline CDR1 is LGHDT and CDR2 YNNKEL (reference sequence). The germline V and J ends were trimmed by 0 bases and 5 bases, with 8 bases remaining between them. The CDR3 loop spans 13 amino acids.

The table lists this clonotype with a few counts. The chain recombines TRBV5-6 with TRBJ1-4; the D is unclear. Germline V gene sequence: CDR1 SGHDT, CDR2 YYEEEE. This CDR3 has 14 amino acids. Trimming took 0 bases from V and 4 from J, leaving 7 bases between them. The CDR3 DNA reads as TGTGCCAGCAGCTTGGGAAGCCTTAATGAAAAACTGTTTTTT. Protein sequence: CASSLGSLNEKLFF.

Ten or more counts support this clonotype. V and J are TRBV12-3 or TRBV12-4 and TRBJ2-1; D call uncertain. Between the trimmed V and J ends, which lost 1 base and 8 bases, there was a span of 0 bases. This CDR3 has 10 amino acids. CDR3 sequence reads: CASSLDEQFF. For the CDR3, the DNA is TGTGCCAGCAGTTTAGATGAGCAGTTCTTC.

V usage is TRBV24-1 and J usage is TRBJ2-3; D is possibly TRBD2 (5 bases). CDR1 KGHDR and CDR2 SFDVKD come from the germline V gene. V lost 0 bases to trimming and J lost 3 bases, with 12 bases between them. The CDR3 extends over 16 amino acids. The CDR3 protein is CATSDLLLGGTDTQYF. CDR3 in DNA: TGTGCCACCAGTGATTTGCTACTAGGAGGAACAGATACGCAGTATTTT.

There are many counts of this clonotype. The chain has TRBV20-1 and TRBJ2-7; 9 positions agree with TRBD2. CDR3 length equals 15 residues. The junction had 9 bases not matched to a gene; V was cut back by 6 bases and J by 0 bases. CDR1 is DFQATT and CDR2 is SNEGSKA in the germline V gene (reference sequence). CDR3 loop: CSATRLAASSYEQYF. Written as DNA, the CDR3 is TGCAGTGCGACAAGACTAGCGGCGAGCTCCTACGAGCAGTACTTC.

This chain connects TRBV4-2 to TRBJ2-2, with D possibly matching TRBD2 (5 bases). V shed 0 bases and J shed 4 bases, with 15 bases lying between them. The CDR3 loop spans 17 amino acids. CDR1 is LGHNA and CDR2 is YNFKEQ in the germline V gene. In DNA form, the CDR3 reads TGTGCCAGCAGCCAAGATTACGGCCTAGCTAGCACCGGGGAGCTGTTTTTT. Its protein product is CASSQDYGLASTGELFF.

A few counts support this clonotype. The rearrangement links TRBV2 to TRBJ2-2; 7 nucleotides align to TRBD1. The V gene's germline CDR1 is SNHLY and CDR2 FYNNEI. V lost 6 bases, J lost 0 bases, and 4 bases stayed unmatched. The CDR3 has 15 amino acids. CDR3 coding DNA: TGTGCCAGCAGACGACAGGGAACGAACACCGGGGAGCTGTTTTTT. Its protein product is CASRRQGTNTGELFF.

The CDR3 spells CSARGGAGNQPQHF. The CDR3 nucleotides read TGCAGTGCTAGAGGCGGCGCCGGCAATCAGCCCCAGCATTTT. The rearrangement links TRBV20-1 to TRBJ1-5; D is unclear. Deletions cut 1 base from V and 2 bases from J, with 9 bases between. Germline-derived CDR1 and CDR2 are DFQATT and SNEGSKA (reference sequence). The CDR3 has 14 amino acids.

This clonotype was picked up many times. The V call is TRBV18, the J call TRBJ1-1; TRBD1 might be the D (6 bases). CDR3 size: 14 residues. V was cut by 2 bases and J by 1 base, with 8 bases left in between. The germline gives CDR1 KGHSH, CDR2 LQKENI. The chain's CDR3 is CASSPYRENTEAFF. In nucleotides, the CDR3 is TGTGCCAGCTCACCATACAGGGAGAACACTGAAGCTTTCTTT. The entire variable domain, with the rest obtained from reference TRBV18 and TRBJ1-1, is as follows: NAGVMQNPRHLVRRRGQEARLRCSPMKGHSHVYWYRQLPEEGLKFMVYLQKENIIDESGMPKERFSAEFPKEGPSILRIQQVVRGDSAAYFCASSPYRENTEAFFGQGTRLTVV.

This clonotype has ten or more counts. This sequence joins TRBV18 and TRBJ2-3; D call uncertain. This CDR3 is built from 14 residues. V gave up 1 base and J gave up 2 bases, with 7 bases separating them. Germline CDR1 KGHSH, CDR2 LQKENI. In nucleotides, the CDR3 is TGTGCCAGCTCACCACAGGGTCACACAGATACGCAGTATTTT. This translates into CASSPQGHTDTQYF.

Comment on this clonotype: This could be a read error, since a much larger clone is one nucleotide away. This chain joins TRBV7-2 and TRBJ2-7, with TRBD1 matching over 7 bases. CDR3 length: 13 amino acids. In germline, CDR1 is SGHTA, CDR2 FQGNSA. V lost 7 bases and J lost 2; bases outside the gene matches: 5. CDR3 in amino acids: CASNGQEAYEQYF. In DNA, the CDR3 is TGTGCCAGCAACGGACAGGAAGCCTACGAGCAGTACTTC.

In regard to this clonotype: One end of the junction varies from germline; a read error may be responsible. This chain links TRBV7-6 with TRBJ2-6, with TRBD2 as a possible D gene (6 bases). The germline gives CDR1 SGHVS, CDR2 FNYEAQ. The CDR3 contains 18 residues. The CDR3 is CVSSLFGGFSSGANVLTF. CDR3 bases: TGTGTCAGCAGCTTATTTGGAGGGTTTAGCTCTGGGGCCAACGTCCTGACTTTC.